A selection of T cell receptor beta chains follows, all from one sample in a study of shared clonotypes between healthy human individuals. Profiling relied on immunoSEQ multiplex PCR, and the TCRdb table lists in-frame clones only, not all of them. The top ten hold approximately 0.36% of the sample, which has about 2.4 million clones, over 85% seen once. Material for sequencing was naive CD4+ T cells from PBMCs. Receptors were obtained from a man aged 18 to 29 in good health. Some clones in this sample may be carry-over from other donors' samples. The CDR3 runs from the conserved cysteine through the conserved F or W. D genes are given only for firm matches. Part of the rows lack a size; the others show once, few, many or a class for expanded clones.

d_call,v_call,clone_size,j_call,cdr3_nt,cdr3_aa
NA,TRBV7-2,NA,TRBJ2-5,TGTGCCAGCAGCTTAACGAGAACGGAGACCCAGTACTTC,CASSLTRTETQYF
NA,TRBV5-4,NA,TRBJ2-4,TGTGCCAGCAGCTTGGATGGGGGTGCCCTAGCCAAAAACATTCAGTACTTC,CASSLDGGALAKNIQYF
TRBD2,TRBV6-1,NA,TRBJ2-7,TGTGCCACCAAGCGGGAGACAGCCTACGAGCAGTACTTC,CATKRETAYEQYF
TRBD1,TRBV11-3,NA,TRBJ2-7,TGTGCCAGCAGCTCCCCCGGGACAGGGGGCGACGAGCAGTACTTC,CASSSPGTGGDEQYF
NA,TRBV18,NA,TRBJ1-2,TGTGCCAGCTCACCCCAAGCTTCGGACAGTAACTATGGCTACACCTTC,CASSPQASDSNYGYTF
NA,TRBV9,NA,TRBJ2-3,TGTGCCAGCAGCGTCTACGGCGGGGCTTCTACAGATACGCAGTATTTT,CASSVYGGASTDTQYF
NA,TRBV18,NA,TRBJ2-3,TGTGCCAGCTCACCGGACAGCCCAGATACGCAGTATTTT,CASSPDSPDTQYF
NA,TRBV28,NA,TRBJ2-7,TGTGCCAGCAGAAAAGGAGGGGTGAGGACGTACTTC,CASRKGGVRTYF
NA,TRBV21-1,NA,TRBJ2-4,TGTGCCAGCAGCAAGGACGGGCGTTACAAAAACATTCAGTACTTC,CASSKDGRYKNIQYF
NA,TRBV6-5,NA,TRBJ1-4,TGTGCCAGCGGTCAGGCGGGGAGTGAAAAACTGTTTTTT,CASGQAGSEKLFF
NA,TRBV7-8,NA,TRBJ2-3,TGTGCCAGCAGCTTGTCACTAGGGGGTGTAGATACGCAGTATTTT,CASSLSLGGVDTQYF
NA,TRBV6-5,NA,TRBJ2-6,TGTGCCAGCAGTTCAGGGAGCTCTGGGGCCAACGTCCTGACTTTC,CASSSGSSGANVLTF
NA,TRBV18,NA,TRBJ2-1,TGTGCCAGCTCACCACCCTCTCCGAGGGGCATCAATGAGCAGTTCTTC,CASSPPSPRGINEQFF
TRBD2,TRBV7-3,NA,TRBJ2-1,TGTGCCAGCAGCTGGCTAGCGGGAGTCTACAATGAGCAGTTCTTC,CASSWLAGVYNEQFF
NA,TRBV5-1,NA,TRBJ2-7,TGCGCCAGCAGCAGCAACCCAGGGGCAAGCTCCTACGAGCAGTACTTC,CASSSNPGASSYEQYF
NA,TRBV5-1,NA,TRBJ2-2,TGCGCCAGCAGCGTCCAGGCTGGCTCCGTGGAGCTGTTTTTT,CASSVQAGSVELFF
NA,TRBV27,NA,TRBJ2-7,TGTGCCAGCAGTTTGTTGGGCGAGGGCTACGAGCAGTACTTC,CASSLLGEGYEQYF
NA,TRBV27,NA,TRBJ2-7,TGTGCCAGCAGTTTACGGCAGTACTACGAGCAGTACTTC,CASSLRQYYEQYF
NA,TRBV11-2,NA,TRBJ1-5,TGTGCCAGCAGCGAAAGTATGGGGGTGGGCAATCAGCCCCAGCATTTT,CASSESMGVGNQPQHF
NA,TRBV9,NA,TRBJ1-2,TGTGCCAGCAGCGTAAGTATAGGAGCTAACTATGGCTACACCTTC,CASSVSIGANYGYTF
NA,TRBV6-5,NA,TRBJ1-6,TGTGCCAGCAGTTACTCGGCGGCAGGGTCTCGTTCACCCCTCCACTTT,CASSYSAAGSRSPLHF
NA,TRBV30,NA,TRBJ2-7,TGTGCCTGGAGTGTACTCAGCAAGACCTACGAGCAGTACTTC,CAWSVLSKTYEQYF
NA,TRBV7-2,few,TRBJ2-3,TGTGCCAGCAGCTTAAGACAGGTTACGACAGATACGCAGTATTTT,CASSLRQVTTDTQYF
TRBD1,TRBV7-2,few,TRBJ1-5,TGTGCCAGCAGCTTAGACAGGGGCGATCAGCCCCAGCATTTT,CASSLDRGDQPQHF
NA,TRBV7-9,NA,TRBJ2-7,TGTGCCAGCAGCTTAGGAGGACAGTTCTACGAGCAGTACTTC,CASSLGGQFYEQYF
NA,TRBV28,NA,TRBJ1-1,TGTGCCAGCTCAATTCCATCGGACACAAACACTGAAGCTTTCTTT,CASSIPSDTNTEAFF
NA,TRBV7-2,NA,TRBJ1-2,TGTGCCAGCAGCTTAGGTCGGGGGAGGTATGGCTACACCTTC,CASSLGRGRYGYTF
NA,TRBV27,NA,TRBJ1-3,TGTGCCAGCAGAAGGACTGCGAACTCTGGAAACACCATATATTTT,CASRRTANSGNTIYF
NA,TRBV29-1,few,TRBJ1-1,TGCAGCGTTGCCCTTCTCAGAAGTAACACTGAAGCTTTCTTT,CSVALLRSNTEAFF
NA,TRBV9,NA,TRBJ2-3,TGTGCCAGCAGCGTCAGGCCTAGCACAGATACGCAGTATTTT,CASSVRPSTDTQYF
TRBD1,TRBV7-9,NA,TRBJ2-7,TGTGCCAGCAGCTTCGGGACAGGGAACTACGAGCAGTACTTC,CASSFGTGNYEQYF
NA,TRBV6-5,NA,TRBJ1-1,TGTGCCAGCAGTTCCTCAAGGAACACTGAAGCTTTCTTT,CASSSSRNTEAFF
NA,TRBV10-2,once,TRBJ2-3,TGCGCCAGCAGTGAATACCAGCGGCTCACAGATACGCAGTATTTT,CASSEYQRLTDTQYF
TRBD1,TRBV7-2,NA,TRBJ2-7,TGTGCCAGCAGCTCAACCGGGACAGTCTCCTACGAGCAGTACTTC,CASSSTGTVSYEQYF
TRBD1,TRBV7-9,NA,TRBJ2-5,TGTGCCAGCAGCTTAGGGGACCGGGACAGGAAAGAGACCCAGTACTTC,CASSLGDRDRKETQYF
NA,TRBV6-1,NA,TRBJ2-2,TGTGCCAGCAGTGATTCTTCTTTGGTTTTGAGGGTGGGCACCGGGGAGCTGTTTTTT,CASSDSSLVLRVGTGELFF
NA,TRBV5-1,NA,TRBJ2-7,TGCGCCAGCAGCTTCCTCGCGGGCGCTACCTACGAGCAGTACTTC,CASSFLAGATYEQYF
TRBD2,TRBV7-2,NA,TRBJ2-2,TGTGCCAGCAGCCATGGACTAGCGGGAGACACCGGGGAGCTGTTTTTT,CASSHGLAGDTGELFF
TRBD1,TRBV19,NA,TRBJ1-5,TGTGCCAGTAAGGGGACAGGGGGCCCTTTCTCCCCACTTAGCAATCAGCCCCAGCATTTT,CASKGTGGPFSPLSNQPQHF
NA,TRBV28,NA,TRBJ1-2,TGTGCCAGCACGCCCCGGGGTTCAGTTCGGTATGGCTACACCTTC,CASTPRGSVRYGYTF
NA,TRBV29-1,NA,TRBJ2-1,TGCAGCGCTCGGCTTGGGGGGACCTACAATGAGCAGTTCTTC,CSARLGGTYNEQFF
NA,TRBV11-2,NA,TRBJ1-2,TGTGCCAGCAGCTTAATGGAGGGGACATCTACCTATGGCTACACCTTC,CASSLMEGTSTYGYTF
TRBD2,TRBV5-4,NA,TRBJ2-3,TGTGCCAGCAGCTTGCGGCTAGCGGGACCTACAGATACGCAGTATTTT,CASSLRLAGPTDTQYF
NA,TRBV7-2,NA,TRBJ1-1,TGTGCCAGCAGCTCAGCCAGGGTGGGGAACACTGAAGCTTTCTTT,CASSSARVGNTEAFF
NA,TRBV29-1,NA,TRBJ1-1,TGCAGCGTCGCCCTGACGTTTGGTGGCACTGAAGCTTTCTTT,CSVALTFGGTEAFF
NA,TRBV9,NA,TRBJ1-5,TGTGCCAGCAGCGTCGGGGAGTCAGGCAATCAGCCCCAGCATTTT,CASSVGESGNQPQHF
TRBD2,TRBV6-5,NA,TRBJ2-2,TGTGCCAGCAGTTATAGGGACTACCCTTGGGGGCTGTTTTTT,CASSYRDYPWGLFF
NA,TRBV6-5,once,TRBJ2-7,TGTGCCAGCAGGCGAACTACAATCTCCTACGAGCAGTACTTC,CASRRTTISYEQYF
NA,TRBV7-2,NA,TRBJ1-5,TGTGCCAGCAGCCCCCGCGGGGGTCTGGCCCAGCATTTT,CASSPRGGLAQHF
NA,TRBV5-7,NA,TRBJ2-2,TGTGCCAGCAGCGCCGTCGGGTTCGCGAACACCGGGGAGCTGTTTTTT,CASSAVGFANTGELFF
TRBD2,TRBV9,NA,TRBJ2-7,TGTGCCAGCAGCCAAGGACTAGCGGGAGACTACGAGCAGTACTTC,CASSQGLAGDYEQYF
NA,TRBV19,once,TRBJ2-7,TGTGCCAGTAGTCCGAGACGGGGCCCAAAAACCTACGAGCAGTACTTC,CASSPRRGPKTYEQYF
NA,TRBV18,NA,TRBJ2-1,TGTGCCAGCTCGCCACAGGGTCGGGCTGAGCAGTTCTTC,CASSPQGRAEQFF
NA,TRBV19,NA,TRBJ1-4,TGTGCCAGTAGTGTCGACAGGACTAATGAAAAACTGTTTTTT,CASSVDRTNEKLFF